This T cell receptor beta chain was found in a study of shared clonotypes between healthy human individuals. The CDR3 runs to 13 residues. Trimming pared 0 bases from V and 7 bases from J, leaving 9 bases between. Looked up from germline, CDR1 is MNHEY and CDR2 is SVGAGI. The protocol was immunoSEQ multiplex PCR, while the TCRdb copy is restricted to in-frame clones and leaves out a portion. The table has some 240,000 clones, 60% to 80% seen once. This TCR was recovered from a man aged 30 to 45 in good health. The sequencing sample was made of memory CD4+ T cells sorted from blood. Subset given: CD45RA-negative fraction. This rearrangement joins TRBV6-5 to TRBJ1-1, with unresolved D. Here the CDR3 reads CASSYSGSNEAFF. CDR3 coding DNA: TGTGCCAGCAGTTACTCGGGAAGCAATGAAGCTTTCTTT.